The clone carrying this T cell receptor beta chain occurred a few times. TCRdb fed the 5' RACE reads into MiXCR, producing one record per CDR3 protein. The data hold some 100,000 distinct CDR3 sequences, with roughly 15% observed a single time. This sample was taken from a study of early T cells in non-severe SARS-CoV-2 infection. This clonotype originated in an adult who was a healthcare worker with PCR-confirmed SARS-CoV-2 infection or an uninfected control (not recorded which). The sample taken for sequencing was whole blood.

The chain's CDR3 is CASTPTTGNHNEQFF. The CDR3 DNA follows: TGCGCCAGCACCCCAACTACGGGAAACCACAATGAGCAGTTCTTC. The V call is TRBV5-1, the J call TRBJ2-1, with D possibly TRBD2 on 5 matching bases. Germline CDR1 SGHRS, CDR2 YFSETQ. CDR3 length equals 15 residues. Between the trimmed V and J ends, which lost 6 bases and 5 bases, there was a span of 18 bases. The full variable domain, its missing parts supplied by reference TRBV5-1 and TRBJ2-1, is KAGVTQTPRYLIKTRGQQVTLSCSPISGHRSVSWYQQTPGQGLQFLFEYFSETQRNKGNFPGRFSGRQFSNSRSEMNVSTLELGDSALYLCASTPTTGNHNEQFFGPGTRLTVL.